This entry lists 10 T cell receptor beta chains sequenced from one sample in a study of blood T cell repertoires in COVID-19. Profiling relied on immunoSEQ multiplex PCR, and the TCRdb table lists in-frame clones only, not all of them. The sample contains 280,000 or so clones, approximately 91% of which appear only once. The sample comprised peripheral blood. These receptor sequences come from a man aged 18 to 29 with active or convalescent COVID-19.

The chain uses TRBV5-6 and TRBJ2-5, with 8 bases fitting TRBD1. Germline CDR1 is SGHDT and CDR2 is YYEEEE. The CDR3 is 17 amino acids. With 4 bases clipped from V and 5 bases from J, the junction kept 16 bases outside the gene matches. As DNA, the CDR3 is TGTGCCAGCAGCCAAACCGACAGGGGAGTCGAGGTTGAGACCCAGTACTTC. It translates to CASSQTDRGVEVETQYF.

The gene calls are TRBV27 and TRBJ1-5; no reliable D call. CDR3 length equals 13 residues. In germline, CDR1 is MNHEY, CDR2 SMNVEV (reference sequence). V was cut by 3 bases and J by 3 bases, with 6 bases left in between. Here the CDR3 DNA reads TGTGCCAGCAGTTTCTTATTCAATCAGCCCCAGCATTTT. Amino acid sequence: CASSFLFNQPQHF.

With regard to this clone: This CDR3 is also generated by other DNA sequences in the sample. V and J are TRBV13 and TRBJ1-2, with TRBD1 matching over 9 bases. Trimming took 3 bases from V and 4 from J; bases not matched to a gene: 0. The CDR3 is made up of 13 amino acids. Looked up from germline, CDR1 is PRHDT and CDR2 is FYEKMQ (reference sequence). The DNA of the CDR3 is TGTGCCAGCAGCTTGGGACAGGGCTATGGCTACACCTTC. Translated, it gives CASSLGQGYGYTF.

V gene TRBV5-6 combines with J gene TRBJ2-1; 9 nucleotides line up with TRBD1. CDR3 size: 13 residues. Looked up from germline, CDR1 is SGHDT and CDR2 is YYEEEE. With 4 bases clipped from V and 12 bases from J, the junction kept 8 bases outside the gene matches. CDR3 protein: CASSLGGQGAQFF. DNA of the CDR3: TGTGCCAGCAGCCTGGGGGGACAGGGCGCGCAGTTCTTC.

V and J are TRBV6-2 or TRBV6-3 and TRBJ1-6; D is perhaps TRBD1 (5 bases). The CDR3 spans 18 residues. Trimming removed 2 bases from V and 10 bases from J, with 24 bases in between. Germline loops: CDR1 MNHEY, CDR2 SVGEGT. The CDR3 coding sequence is TGTGCCAGCAGTTACAGCGGGCAGGGAGTAGGGGTCGGATCACCCCTCCACTTT. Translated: CASSYSGQGVGVGSPLHF.

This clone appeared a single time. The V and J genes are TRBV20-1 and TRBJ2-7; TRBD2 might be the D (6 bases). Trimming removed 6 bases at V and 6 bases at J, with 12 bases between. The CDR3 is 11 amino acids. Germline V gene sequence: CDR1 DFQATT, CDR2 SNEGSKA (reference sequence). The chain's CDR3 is CSAVGGVEQYF. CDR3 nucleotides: TGCAGTGCGGTCGGAGGGGTCGAGCAGTACTTC.

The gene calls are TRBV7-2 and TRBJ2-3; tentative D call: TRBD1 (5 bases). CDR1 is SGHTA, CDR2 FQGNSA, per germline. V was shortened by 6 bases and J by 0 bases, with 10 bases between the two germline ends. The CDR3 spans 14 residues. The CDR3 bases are TGTGCCAGCAGACCAGGGTTTAGCACAGATACGCAGTATTTT. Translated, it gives CASRPGFSTDTQYF.

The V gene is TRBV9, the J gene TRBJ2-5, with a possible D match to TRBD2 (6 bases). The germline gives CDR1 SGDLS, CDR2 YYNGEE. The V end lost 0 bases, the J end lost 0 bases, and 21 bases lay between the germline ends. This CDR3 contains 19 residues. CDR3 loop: CASSVASGPPGRNQETQYF. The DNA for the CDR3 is TGTGCCAGCAGCGTAGCAAGCGGGCCCCCAGGACGGAACCAAGAGACCCAGTACTTC.

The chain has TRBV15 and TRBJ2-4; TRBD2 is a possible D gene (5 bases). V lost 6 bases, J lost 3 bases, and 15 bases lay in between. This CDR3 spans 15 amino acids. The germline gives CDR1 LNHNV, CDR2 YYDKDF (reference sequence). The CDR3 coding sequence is TGTGCCACCAGATCGATCCCCGGGGACAAAAACATTCAGTACTTC. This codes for CATRSIPGDKNIQYF.

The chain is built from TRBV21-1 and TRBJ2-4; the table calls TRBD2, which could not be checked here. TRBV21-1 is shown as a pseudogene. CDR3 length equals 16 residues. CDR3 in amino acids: CASSKLLRPRQNIQYF. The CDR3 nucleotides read TGTGCCAGCAGCAAACTTTTGAGGCCGCGCCAAAACATTCAGTACTTC.